These 10 T cell receptor beta chains came from one sample sequenced in a study of cytomegalovirus exposure and HLA in healthy donors. PCR primers comprised 60 Vbeta and 13 Jbeta primers. The data were produced by immunoSEQ multiplex PCR, yet TCRdb's version contains in-frame clones alone and is incomplete. The data hold about 97,000 clones, with approximately 70% observed a single time. The sequencing input was PBMCs. These receptors were collected from a man aged 40-55 years in good health and CMV-seronegative.

V gene TRBV5-3 combines with J gene TRBJ2-7; a possible D gene is TRBD1 (6 bases). TRBV5-3 is classed as an ORF, of uncertain function. Deletions cut 3 bases from V and 3 bases from J, with 13 bases between. The CDR3 contains 14 residues. Written as DNA, the CDR3 is TGTGCCAGAAGCTCAGACAGGCCTTGCTACGAGCAGTACTTC. Amino acid sequence: CARSSDRPCYEQYF.

V usage is TRBV4-1 and J usage is TRBJ2-3; 10 nucleotides line up with TRBD2. Per germline, CDR1 MGHRA and CDR2 YSYEKL. J lost 1 base, V lost 2 bases, and 21 bases had no gene match. CDR3 size: 22 residues. CDR3 protein: CASSQRSGSGGPGRRGTDTQYF. The CDR3 DNA sequence: TGCGCCAGCAGCCAACGGTCGGGTAGCGGGGGGCCCGGGAGGCGGGGCACAGATACGCAGTATTTT.

The V gene is TRBV18, the J gene TRBJ2-3; D is ambiguous. Trimming took 1 base from V and 1 from J, leaving 6 bases between them. The germline V gene encodes CDR1 KGHSH and CDR2 LQKENI. This CDR3 spans 14 amino acids. The CDR3 DNA sequence: TGTGCCAGCTCACCACGTCTAGGCACAGATACGCAGTATTTT. Translating it yields CASSPRLGTDTQYF.

The chain has TRBV5-4 and TRBJ2-6, with D maybe TRBD2 (5 bases). Trimming cost V 4 bases and J 1 base, with 12 bases left between them. Looked up from germline, CDR1 is SGHNT and CDR2 is YYREEE (reference sequence). This CDR3 is built from 16 residues. In nucleotides, the CDR3 is TGTGCCAGCAGCGCCGGGGTAGGGTCTGGGGCCAACGTCCTGACTTTC. This sequence encodes CASSAGVGSGANVLTF.

This clone showed up just once. This rearrangement joins TRBV19 to TRBJ2-3, with 13 positions matching TRBD2. This CDR3 has 16 amino acids. Germline assignment: CDR1 LNHDA and CDR2 SQIVND (reference sequence). The V segment lost 6 bases and the J segment 5 bases; nucleotides outside the gene matches: 8. The DNA for the CDR3 is TGTGCCAGTAGCCAACTAGCGGGGGGGGAAATAGATACGCAGTATTTT. Its translation is CASSQLAGGEIDTQYF.

A word on this clone: One end of the junction is discordant with germline, which a read error may explain. The chain employs TRBV5-4 and TRBJ2-3; tentatively, D is TRBD1 (7 bases). This CDR3 has 14 residues. Germline CDR1 and CDR2: SGHNT and YYREEE (reference sequence). The CDR3 here is CAGSFAGGTDTQYF. As DNA, the CDR3 is TGTGCCGGCAGCTTCGCAGGGGGGACAGATACGCAGTATTTT.

This sequence joins TRBV4-2 and TRBJ2-1, with D maybe TRBD2 (5 bases). The length of the CDR3 is 15 residues. CDR1 and CDR2 from the germline V gene are LGHNA and YNFKEQ. V lost 6 bases and J lost 7, with 19 bases in between. CDR3 coding DNA: TGTGCCAGCAGTTTGAGGGTGGAACGGGAAAATGAGCAGTTCTTC. Translating it yields CASSLRVERENEQFF.

This clone was observed a single time. The V and J genes are TRBV20-1 and TRBJ2-4; 7 bases map to TRBD1. CDR1 and CDR2 (germline): DFQATT, SNEGSKA (reference sequence). V was pared by 6 bases and J by 11 bases, with 7 bases of the junction left unmatched. This CDR3 contains 11 residues. CDR3: CSALTGSVQYF. The CDR3 DNA reads as TGCAGTGCCCTGACAGGGTCGGTTCAGTACTTC.

This clone was observed a few times. V is TRBV4-1 and J is TRBJ2-5, with TRBD2 matching 10 bases. Trimming at V came to 1 base and at J to 5 bases, leaving 7 bases not matched to a gene. From germline, CDR1 is MGHRA and CDR2 YSYEKL. The CDR3 covers 16 residues. The CDR3 region has the DNA TGCGCCAGCAGCCAAGTGGATAGCGGGGGGTATGAGACCCAGTACTTC. Translating it yields CASSQVDSGGYETQYF.

There are a few counts of this clone. The chain combines TRBV6-5 with TRBJ2-5; the match to TRBD1 covers 8 bases. V lost 6 bases and J lost 2; bases outside the gene matches: 2. The germline V gene encodes CDR1 MNHEY and CDR2 SVGAGI. The length of the CDR3 is 13 residues. The CDR3 DNA follows: TGTGCCAGCAGCCGACAGGGGCAAGAGACCCAGTACTTC. Translated: CASSRQGQETQYF.